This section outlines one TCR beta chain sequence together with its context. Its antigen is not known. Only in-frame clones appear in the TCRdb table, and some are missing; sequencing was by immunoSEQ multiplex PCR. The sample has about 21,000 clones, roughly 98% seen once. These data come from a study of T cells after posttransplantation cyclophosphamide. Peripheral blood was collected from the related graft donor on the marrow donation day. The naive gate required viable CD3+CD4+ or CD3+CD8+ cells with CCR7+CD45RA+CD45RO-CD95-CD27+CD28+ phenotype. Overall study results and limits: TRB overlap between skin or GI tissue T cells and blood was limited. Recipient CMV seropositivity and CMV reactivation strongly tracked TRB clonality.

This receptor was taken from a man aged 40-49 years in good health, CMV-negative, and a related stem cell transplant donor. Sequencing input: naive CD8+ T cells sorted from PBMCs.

This chain's CDR3 is CASSLSTSGYEQYF. The CDR3 region has the DNA TGTGCCAGCAGTTTATCGACTAGCGGATACGAGCAGTACTTC. The chain carries TRBV27 and TRBJ2-7; TRBD2 aligns across 9 bases. From germline, CDR1 is MNHEY and CDR2 SMNVEV (reference sequence). V shed 0 bases and J 4 bases; nucleotides not matched to a gene: 1. This CDR3 spans 14 amino acids.